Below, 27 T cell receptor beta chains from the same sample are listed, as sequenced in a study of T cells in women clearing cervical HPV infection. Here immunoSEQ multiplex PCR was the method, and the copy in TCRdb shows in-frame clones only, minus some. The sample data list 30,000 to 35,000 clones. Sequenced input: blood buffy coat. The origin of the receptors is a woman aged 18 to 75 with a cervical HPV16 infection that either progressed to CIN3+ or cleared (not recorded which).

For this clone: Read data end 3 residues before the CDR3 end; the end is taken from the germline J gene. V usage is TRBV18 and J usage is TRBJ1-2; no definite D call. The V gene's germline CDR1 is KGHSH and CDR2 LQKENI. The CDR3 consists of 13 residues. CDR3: CASSLYSNNDYTF. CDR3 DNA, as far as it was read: TGTGCCAGCTCACTTTATTCCAACAATGAC. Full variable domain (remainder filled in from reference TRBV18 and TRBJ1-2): NAGVMQNPRHLVRRRGQEARLRCSPMKGHSHVYWYRQLPEEGLKFMVYLQKENIIDESGMPKERFSAEFPKEGPSILRIQQVVRGDSAAYFCASSLYSNNDYTFGSGTRLTVV.

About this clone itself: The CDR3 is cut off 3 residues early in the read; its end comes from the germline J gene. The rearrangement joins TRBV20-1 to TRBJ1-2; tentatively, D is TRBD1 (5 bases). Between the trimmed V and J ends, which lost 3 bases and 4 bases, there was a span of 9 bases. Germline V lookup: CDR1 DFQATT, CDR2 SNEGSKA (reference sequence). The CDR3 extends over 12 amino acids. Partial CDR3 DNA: TGCAGTGCTAGTCAGGGTAGCTATGGC. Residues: CSASQGSYG. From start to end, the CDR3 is CSASQGSYGYTF.

CDR3 protein: CASILGDGANVLTF. The part of the CDR3 DNA that was read is TGTGCCAGCATCCTCGGGGATGGGGCCAACGTC. The gene calls are TRBV7-8 and TRBJ2-6; perhaps TRBD2 as D (5 bases). The read ends 3 residues shy of where the CDR3 ends; the end is completed using the germline J gene. From germline, CDR1 is SGHVS and CDR2 FQNEAQ. The CDR3 runs to 14 residues. Trimming shortened V by 7 bases and J by 3 bases, and 10 bases separated the two germline ends.

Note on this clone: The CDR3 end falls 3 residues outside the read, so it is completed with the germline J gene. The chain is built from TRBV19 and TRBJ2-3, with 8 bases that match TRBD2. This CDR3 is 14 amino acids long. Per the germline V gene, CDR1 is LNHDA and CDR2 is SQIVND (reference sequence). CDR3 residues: CASSLGTSKETQYF. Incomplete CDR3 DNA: TGTGCCAGTAGTCTCGGGACTAGTAAAGAGACG.

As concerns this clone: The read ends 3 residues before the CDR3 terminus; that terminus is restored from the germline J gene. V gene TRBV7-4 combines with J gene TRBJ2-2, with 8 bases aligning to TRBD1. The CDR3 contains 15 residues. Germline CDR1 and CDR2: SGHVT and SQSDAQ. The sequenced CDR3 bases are TGTGCCAGCAGCTTATTGGGGCAGGGGGCAGGAAAG. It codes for CASSLLGQGAGK. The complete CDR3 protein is CASSLLGQGAGKLFF. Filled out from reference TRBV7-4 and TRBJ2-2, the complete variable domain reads GAGVSQSPRYKVAKRGRDVALRCDSISGHVTLYWYRQTLGQGSEVLTYSQSDAQRDKSGRPSGRFSAERPERSVSTLKIQRTEQGDSAVYLCASSLLGQGAGKLFFGEGSRLTVL.

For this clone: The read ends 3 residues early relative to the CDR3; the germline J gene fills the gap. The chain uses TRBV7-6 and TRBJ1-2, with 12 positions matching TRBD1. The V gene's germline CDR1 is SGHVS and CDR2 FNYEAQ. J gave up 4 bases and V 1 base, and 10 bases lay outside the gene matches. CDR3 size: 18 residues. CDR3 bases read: TGTGCCAGCAGCTTAGGGACGGGACAGGGGGCGATGGTCTATGGC. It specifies CASSLGTGQGAMVYG. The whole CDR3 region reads CASSLGTGQGAMVYGYTF.

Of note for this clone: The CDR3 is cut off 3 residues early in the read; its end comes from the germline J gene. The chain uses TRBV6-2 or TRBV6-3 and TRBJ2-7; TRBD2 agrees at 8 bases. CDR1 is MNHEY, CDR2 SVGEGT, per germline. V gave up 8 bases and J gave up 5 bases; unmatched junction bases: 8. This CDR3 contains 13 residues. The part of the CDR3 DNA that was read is TGTGCCAGCCGAAGAGCGGGAGCCCACGAG. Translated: CASRRAGAHE. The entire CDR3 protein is CASRRAGAHEQYF.

CDR3 DNA (partial): TGTGCCAGCAGTTTCCACGGGGGCAATCAGCCC. Amino acid sequence: CASSFHGGNQP. The complete CDR3 sequence is CASSFHGGNQPQHF. J is TRBJ1-5 and V is TRBV7-2, with D uncertain. Sequencing ends 3 residues short of the CDR3 end; the germline J gene provides the rest. V was trimmed by 6 bases and J by 2 bases, leaving 11 bases between them. This CDR3 is built from 14 residues. Germline CDR1 and CDR2: SGHTA and FQGNSA.

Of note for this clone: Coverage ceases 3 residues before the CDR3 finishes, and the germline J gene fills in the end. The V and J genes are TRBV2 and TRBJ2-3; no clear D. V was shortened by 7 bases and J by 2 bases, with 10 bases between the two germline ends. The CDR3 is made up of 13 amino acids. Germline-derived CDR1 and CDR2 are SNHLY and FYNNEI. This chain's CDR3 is CASIDLNTDTQYF. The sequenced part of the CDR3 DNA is TGTGCCAGCATCGACTTAAACACAGATACG.

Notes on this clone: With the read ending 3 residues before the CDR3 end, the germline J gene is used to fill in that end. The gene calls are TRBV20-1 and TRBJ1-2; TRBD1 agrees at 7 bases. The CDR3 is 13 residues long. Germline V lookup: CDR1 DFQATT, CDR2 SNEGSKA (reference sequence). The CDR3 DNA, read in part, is TGCAGTGCTAGACCTGGTGGGACAGTGATC. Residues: CSARPGGTVI. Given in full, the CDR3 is CSARPGGTVIYTF.

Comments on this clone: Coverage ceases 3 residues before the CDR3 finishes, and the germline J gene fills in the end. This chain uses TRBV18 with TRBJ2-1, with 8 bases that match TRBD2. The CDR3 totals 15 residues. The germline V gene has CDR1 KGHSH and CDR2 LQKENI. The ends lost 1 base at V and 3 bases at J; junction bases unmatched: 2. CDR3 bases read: TGTGCCAGCTCACCACTACTAGCGGTCTACAATGAG. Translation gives CASSPLLAVYNE. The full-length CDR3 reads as CASSPLLAVYNEQFF.

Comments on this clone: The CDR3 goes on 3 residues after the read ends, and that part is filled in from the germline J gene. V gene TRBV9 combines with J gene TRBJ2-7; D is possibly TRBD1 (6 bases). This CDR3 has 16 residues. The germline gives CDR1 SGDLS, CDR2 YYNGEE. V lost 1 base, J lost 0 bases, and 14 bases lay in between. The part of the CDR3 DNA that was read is TGTGCCAGCAGCGTACGCAGGGGTACAGTCTCCTACGAG. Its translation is CASSVRRGTVSYE. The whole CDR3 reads CASSVRRGTVSYEQYF.

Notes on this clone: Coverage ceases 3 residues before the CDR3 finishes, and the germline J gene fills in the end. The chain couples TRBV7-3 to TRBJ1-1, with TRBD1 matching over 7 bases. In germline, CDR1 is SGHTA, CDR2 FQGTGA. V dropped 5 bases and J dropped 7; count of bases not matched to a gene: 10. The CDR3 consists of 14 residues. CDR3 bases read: TGTGCCAGCAGCCACCCGGACAGGTTCGGTGAA. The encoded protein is CASSHPDRFGE. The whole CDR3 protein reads CASSHPDRFGEAFF. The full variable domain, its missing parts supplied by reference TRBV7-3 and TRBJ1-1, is GAGVSQTPSNKVTEKGKYVELRCDPISGHTALYWYRQSLGQGPEFLIYFQGTGAADDSGLPNDRFFAVRPEGSVSTLKIQRTERGDSAVYLCASSHPDRFGEAFFGQGTRLTVV.

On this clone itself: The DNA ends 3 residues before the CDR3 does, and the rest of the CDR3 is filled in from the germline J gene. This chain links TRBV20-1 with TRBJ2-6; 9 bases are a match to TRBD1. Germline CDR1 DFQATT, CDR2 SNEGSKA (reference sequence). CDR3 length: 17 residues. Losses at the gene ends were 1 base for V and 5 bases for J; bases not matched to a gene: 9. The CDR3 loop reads CSARVGQGLGRANVLTF. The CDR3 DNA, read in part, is TGCAGTGCTAGAGTGGGACAGGGCCTTGGAAGGGCCAACGTC.

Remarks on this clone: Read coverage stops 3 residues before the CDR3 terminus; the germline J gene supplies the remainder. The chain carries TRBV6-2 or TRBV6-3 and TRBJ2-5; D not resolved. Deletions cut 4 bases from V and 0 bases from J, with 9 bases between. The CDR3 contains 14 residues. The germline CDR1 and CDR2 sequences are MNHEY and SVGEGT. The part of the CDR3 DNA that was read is TGTGCCAGCAGTTCCTCCTCGTACCAAGAGACC. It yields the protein CASSSSSYQET. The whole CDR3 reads CASSSSSYQETQYF.

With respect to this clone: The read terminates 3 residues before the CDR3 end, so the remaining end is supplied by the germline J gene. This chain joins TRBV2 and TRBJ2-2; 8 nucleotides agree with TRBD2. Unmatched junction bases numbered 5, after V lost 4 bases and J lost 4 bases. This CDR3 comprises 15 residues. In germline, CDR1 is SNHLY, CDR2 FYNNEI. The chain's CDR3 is CASSVWRGVTGELFF. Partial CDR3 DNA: TGTGCCAGCAGTGTCTGGCGGGGGGTCACCGGGGAG.

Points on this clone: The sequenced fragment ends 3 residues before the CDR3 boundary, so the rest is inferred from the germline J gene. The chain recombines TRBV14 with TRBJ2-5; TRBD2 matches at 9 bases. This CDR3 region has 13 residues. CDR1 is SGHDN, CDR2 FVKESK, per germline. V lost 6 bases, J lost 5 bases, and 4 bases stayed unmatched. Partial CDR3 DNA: TGTGCCAGCAGTCCTAGCGGGACGGAGACC. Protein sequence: CASSPSGTET. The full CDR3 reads CASSPSGTETQYF.

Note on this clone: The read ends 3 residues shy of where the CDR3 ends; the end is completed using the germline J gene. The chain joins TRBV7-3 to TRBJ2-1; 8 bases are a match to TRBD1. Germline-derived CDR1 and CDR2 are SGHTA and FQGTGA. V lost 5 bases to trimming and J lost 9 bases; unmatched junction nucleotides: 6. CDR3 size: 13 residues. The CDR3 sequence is CASSPSGGGEQFF. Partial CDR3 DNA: TGTGCCAGCAGCCCTTCAGGGGGCGGTGAG.

The covered CDR3 bases are TGTGCCAGCAGCTACGCGGAGAACACTGAA. This translates into CASSYAENTE. In full, the CDR3 is CASSYAENTEAFF. The J gene is TRBJ1-1, the V gene TRBV7-3; D uncertain. The read stops 3 residues short of the end of the CDR3; the missing end is completed from the germline J gene. Germline lookup yields CDR1 SGHTA and CDR2 FQGTGA. Trimming shortened V by 4 bases and J by 1 base, and 7 bases separated the two germline ends. The CDR3 contains 13 residues.

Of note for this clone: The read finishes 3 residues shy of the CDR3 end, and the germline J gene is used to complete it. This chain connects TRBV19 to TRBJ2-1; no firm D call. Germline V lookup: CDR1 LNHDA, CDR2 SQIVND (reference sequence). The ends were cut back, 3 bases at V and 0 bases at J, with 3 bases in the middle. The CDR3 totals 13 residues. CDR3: CASSMYSYNEQFF. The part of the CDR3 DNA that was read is TGTGCCAGTAGTATGTACTCCTACAATGAG.

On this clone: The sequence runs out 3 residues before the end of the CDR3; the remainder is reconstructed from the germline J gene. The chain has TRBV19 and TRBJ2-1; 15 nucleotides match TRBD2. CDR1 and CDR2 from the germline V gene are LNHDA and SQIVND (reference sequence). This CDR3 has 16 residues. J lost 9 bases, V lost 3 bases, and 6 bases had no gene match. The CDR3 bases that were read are TGTGCCAGTAGTATCCGGACTAGCGGGGGGGCCACTGAG. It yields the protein CASSIRTSGGATE. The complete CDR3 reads CASSIRTSGGATEQFF.

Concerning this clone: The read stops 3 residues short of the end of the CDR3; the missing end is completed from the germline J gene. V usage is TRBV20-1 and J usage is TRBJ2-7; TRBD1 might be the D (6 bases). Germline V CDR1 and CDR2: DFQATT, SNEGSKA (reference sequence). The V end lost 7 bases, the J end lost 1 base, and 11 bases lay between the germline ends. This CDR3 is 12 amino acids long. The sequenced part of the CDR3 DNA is TGCAGTGTAGCGCAGGGGTCCTACGAG. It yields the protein CSVAQGSYE. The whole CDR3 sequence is CSVAQGSYEQYF.

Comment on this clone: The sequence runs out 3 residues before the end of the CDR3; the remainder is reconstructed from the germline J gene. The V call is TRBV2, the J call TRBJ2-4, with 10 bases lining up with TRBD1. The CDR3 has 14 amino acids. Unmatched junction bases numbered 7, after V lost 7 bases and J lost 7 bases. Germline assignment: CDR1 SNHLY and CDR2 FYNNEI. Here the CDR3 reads CASNPTGGWNIQYF. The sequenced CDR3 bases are TGTGCCAGCAACCCGACAGGGGGCTGGAACATT.

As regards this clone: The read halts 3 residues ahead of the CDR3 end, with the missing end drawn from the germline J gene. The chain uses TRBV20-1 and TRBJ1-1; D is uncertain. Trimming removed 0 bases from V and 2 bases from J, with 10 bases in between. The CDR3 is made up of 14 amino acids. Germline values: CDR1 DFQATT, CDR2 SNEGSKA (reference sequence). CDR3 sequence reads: CSARDPQHNTEAFF. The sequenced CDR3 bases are TGCAGTGCTAGAGATCCACAGCATAACACTGAA.

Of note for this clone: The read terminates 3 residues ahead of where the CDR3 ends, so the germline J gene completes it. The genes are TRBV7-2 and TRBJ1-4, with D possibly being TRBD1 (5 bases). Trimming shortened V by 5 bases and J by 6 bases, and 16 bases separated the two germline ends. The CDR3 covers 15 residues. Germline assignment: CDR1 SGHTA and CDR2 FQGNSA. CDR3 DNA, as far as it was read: TGTGCCAGCAGCCCTCTGGGGGGGAGTGATGAAAAA. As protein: CASSPLGGSDEK. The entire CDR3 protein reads CASSPLGGSDEKLFF.

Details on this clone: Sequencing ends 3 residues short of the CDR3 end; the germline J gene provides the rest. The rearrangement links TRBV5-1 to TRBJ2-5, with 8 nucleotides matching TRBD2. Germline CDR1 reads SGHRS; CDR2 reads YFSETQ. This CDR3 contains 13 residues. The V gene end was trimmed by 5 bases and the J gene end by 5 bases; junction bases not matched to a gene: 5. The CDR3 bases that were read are TGCGCCAGCAGGGTACTAGCGGATGAGACC. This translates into CASRVLADET. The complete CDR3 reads CASRVLADETQYF.

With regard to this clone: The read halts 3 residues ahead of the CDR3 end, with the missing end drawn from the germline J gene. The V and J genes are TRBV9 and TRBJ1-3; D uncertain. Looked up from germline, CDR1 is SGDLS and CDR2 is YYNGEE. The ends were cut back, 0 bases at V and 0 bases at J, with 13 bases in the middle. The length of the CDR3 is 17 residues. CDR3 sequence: CASSVAPAATSGNTIYF. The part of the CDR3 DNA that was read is TGTGCCAGCAGCGTAGCTCCGGCGGCCACCTCTGGAAACACC.